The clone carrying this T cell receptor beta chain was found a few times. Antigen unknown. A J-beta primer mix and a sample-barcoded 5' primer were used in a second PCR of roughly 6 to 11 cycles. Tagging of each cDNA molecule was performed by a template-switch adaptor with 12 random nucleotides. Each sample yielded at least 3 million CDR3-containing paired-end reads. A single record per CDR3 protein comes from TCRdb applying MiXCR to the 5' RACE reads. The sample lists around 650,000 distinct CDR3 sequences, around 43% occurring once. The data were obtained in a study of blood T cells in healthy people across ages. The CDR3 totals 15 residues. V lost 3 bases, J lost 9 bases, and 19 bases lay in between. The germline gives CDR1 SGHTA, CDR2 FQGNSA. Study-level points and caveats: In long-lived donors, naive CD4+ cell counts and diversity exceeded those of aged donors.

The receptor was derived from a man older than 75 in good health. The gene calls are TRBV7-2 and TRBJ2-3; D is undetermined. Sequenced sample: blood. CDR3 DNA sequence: TGTGCCAGCAGCTTTGGTGGAACGTGGGTTGACACGCAGTATTTT. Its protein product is CASSFGGTWVDTQYF. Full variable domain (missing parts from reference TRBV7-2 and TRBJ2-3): GAGVSQSPSNKVTEKGKDVELRCDPISGHTALYWYRQSLGQGLEFLIYFQGNSAPDKSGLPSDRFSAERTGGSVSTLTIQRTQQEDSAVYLCASSFGGTWVDTQYFGPGTRLTVL.